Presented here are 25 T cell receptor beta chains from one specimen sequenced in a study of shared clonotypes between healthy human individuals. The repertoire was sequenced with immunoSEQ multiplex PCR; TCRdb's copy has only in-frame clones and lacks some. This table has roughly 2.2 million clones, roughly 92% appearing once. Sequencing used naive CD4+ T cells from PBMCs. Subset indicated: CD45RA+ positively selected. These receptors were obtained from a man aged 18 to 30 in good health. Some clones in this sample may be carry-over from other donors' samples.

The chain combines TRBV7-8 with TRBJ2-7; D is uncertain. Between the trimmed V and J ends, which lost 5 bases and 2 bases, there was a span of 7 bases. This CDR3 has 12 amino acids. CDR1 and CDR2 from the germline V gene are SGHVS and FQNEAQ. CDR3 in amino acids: CASSLSPYEQYF. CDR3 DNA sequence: TGTGCCAGCAGCCTATCGCCCTACGAGCAGTACTTC.

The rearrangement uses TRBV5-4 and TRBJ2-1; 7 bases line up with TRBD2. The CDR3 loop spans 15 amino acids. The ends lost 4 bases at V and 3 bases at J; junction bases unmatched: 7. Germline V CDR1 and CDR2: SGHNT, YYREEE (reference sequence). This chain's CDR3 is CASSPGGTIYNEQFF. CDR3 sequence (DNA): TGTGCCAGCAGCCCTGGGGGGACTATCTACAATGAGCAGTTCTTC.

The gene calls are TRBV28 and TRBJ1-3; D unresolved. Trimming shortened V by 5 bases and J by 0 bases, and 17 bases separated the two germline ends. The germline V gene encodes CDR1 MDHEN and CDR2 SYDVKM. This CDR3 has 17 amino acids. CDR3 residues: CASSLRRTARSGNTIYF. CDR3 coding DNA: TGTGCCAGCAGTCTTCGTCGGACCGCCCGCTCTGGAAACACCATATATTTT.

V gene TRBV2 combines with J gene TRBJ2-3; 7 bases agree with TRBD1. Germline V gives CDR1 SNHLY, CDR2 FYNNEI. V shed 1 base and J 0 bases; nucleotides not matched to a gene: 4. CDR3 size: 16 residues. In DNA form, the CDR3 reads TGTGCCAGCAGTGAAGTGGCCAGGGGGAGCACAGATACGCAGTATTTT. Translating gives CASSEVARGSTDTQYF.

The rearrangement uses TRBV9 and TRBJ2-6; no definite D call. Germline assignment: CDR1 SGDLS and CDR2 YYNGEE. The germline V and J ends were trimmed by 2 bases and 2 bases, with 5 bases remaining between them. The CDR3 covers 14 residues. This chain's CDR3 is CASSVTPGANVLTF. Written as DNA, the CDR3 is TGTGCCAGCAGCGTTACGCCTGGGGCCAACGTCCTGACTTTC.

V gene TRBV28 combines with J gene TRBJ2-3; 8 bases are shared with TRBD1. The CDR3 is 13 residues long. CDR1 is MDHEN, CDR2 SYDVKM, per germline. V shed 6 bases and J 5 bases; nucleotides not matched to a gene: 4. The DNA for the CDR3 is TGTGCCAGCAGCCCGGACAGGGAAGATACGCAGTATTTT. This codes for CASSPDREDTQYF.

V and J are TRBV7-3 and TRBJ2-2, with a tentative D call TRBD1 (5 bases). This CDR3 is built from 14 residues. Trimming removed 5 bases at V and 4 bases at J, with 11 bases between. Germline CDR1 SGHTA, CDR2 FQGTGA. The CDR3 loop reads CASSKQALTGELFF. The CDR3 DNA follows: TGTGCCAGCAGCAAACAGGCTCTCACCGGGGAGCTGTTTTTT. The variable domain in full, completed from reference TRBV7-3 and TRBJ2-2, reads GAGVSQTPSNKVTEKGKYVELRCDPISGHTALYWYRQSLGQGPEFLIYFQGTGAADDSGLPNDRFFAVRPEGSVSTLKIQRTERGDSAVYLCASSKQALTGELFFGEGSRLTVL.

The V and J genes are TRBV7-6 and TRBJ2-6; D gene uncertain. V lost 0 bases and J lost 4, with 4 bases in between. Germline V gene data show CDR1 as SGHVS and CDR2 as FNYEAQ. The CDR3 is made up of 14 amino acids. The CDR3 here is CASSLAEGANVLTF. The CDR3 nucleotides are TGTGCCAGCAGCTTAGCCGAGGGGGCCAACGTCCTGACTTTC.

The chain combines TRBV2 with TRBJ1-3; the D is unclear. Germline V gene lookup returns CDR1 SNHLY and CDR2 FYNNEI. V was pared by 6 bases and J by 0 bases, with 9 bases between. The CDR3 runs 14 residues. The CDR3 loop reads CASRTRGSGNTIYF. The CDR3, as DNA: TGTGCCAGCAGAACCCGGGGCTCTGGAAACACCATATATTTT.

The CDR3 bases are TGTGCCAGCAGAAAATTGGGTAACACCGGGGAGCTGTTTTTT. This codes for CASRKLGNTGELFF. This chain connects TRBV6-4 to TRBJ2-2; D gene unclear. The CDR3 is 14 amino acids. V lost 6 bases, J lost 2 bases, and 10 bases lay in between. CDR1 and CDR2 from the germline V gene are MRHNA and SNTAGT.

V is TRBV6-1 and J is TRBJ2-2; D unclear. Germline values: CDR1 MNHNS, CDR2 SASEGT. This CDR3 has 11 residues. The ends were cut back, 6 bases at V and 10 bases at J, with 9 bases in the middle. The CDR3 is CASRVGKELFF. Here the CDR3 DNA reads TGTGCCAGCAGGGTAGGAAAGGAGCTGTTTTTT.

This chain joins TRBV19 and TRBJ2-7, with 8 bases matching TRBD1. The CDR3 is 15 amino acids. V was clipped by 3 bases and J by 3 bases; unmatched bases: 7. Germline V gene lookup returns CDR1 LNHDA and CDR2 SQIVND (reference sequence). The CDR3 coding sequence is TGTGCCAGTAGTATGTCAAGGACAGGGAGCTACGAGCAGTACTTC. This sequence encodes CASSMSRTGSYEQYF.

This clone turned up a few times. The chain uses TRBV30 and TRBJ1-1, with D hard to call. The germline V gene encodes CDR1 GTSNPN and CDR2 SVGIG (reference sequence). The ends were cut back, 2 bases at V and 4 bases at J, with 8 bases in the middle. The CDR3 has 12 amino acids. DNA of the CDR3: TGTGCCTGGAGTCGTATGGTCACTGAAGCTTTCTTT. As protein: CAWSRMVTEAFF. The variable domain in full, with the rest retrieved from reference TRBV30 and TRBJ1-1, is SQTIHQWPATLVQPVGSPLSLECTVEGTSNPNLYWYRQAAGRGLQLLFYSVGIGQISSEVPQNLSASRPQDRQFILSSKKLLLSDSGFYLCAWSRMVTEAFFGQGTRLTVV.

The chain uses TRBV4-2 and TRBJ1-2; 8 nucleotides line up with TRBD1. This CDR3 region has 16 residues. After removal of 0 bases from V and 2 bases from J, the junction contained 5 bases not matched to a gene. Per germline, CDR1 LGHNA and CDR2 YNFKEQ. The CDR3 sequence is CASSQDDRGVNYGYTF. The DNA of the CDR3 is TGTGCCAGCAGCCAAGATGACAGGGGTGTGAACTATGGCTACACCTTC.

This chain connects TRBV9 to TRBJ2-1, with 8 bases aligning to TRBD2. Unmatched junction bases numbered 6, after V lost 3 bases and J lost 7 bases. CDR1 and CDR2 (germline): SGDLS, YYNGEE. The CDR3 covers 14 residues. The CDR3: CASSGERGRNEQFF. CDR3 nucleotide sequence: TGTGCCAGCAGCGGTGAGCGGGGGCGGAATGAGCAGTTCTTC.

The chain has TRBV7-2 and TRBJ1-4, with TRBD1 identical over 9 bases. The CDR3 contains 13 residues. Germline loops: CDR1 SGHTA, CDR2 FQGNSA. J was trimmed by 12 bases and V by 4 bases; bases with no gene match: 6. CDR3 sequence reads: CASSSHRGLELFF. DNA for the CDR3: TGTGCCAGCAGCTCCCACAGGGGGCTTGAACTGTTTTTT.

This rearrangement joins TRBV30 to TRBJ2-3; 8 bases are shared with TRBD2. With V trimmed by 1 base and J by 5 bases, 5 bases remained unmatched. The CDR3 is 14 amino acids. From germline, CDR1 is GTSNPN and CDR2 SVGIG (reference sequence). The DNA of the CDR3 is TGTGCCTGGAGTGAGGGACTAGGGGTAGATACGCAGTATTTT. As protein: CAWSEGLGVDTQYF.

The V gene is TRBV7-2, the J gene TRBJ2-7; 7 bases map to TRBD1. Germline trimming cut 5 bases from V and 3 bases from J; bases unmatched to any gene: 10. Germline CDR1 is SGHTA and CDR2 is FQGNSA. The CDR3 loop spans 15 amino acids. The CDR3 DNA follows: TGTGCCAGCAGCCGTAACAGGGGAAATCTCTACGAGCAGTACTTC. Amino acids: CASSRNRGNLYEQYF.

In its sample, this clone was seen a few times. Here the CDR3 reads CASSLELGVDAFF. The CDR3 bases are TGTGCCAGCAGCTTAGAATTGGGGGTAGACGCTTTCTTT. The rearrangement links TRBV7-9 to TRBJ1-1; weak D call: TRBD1 (5 bases). V was pared by 1 base and J by 11 bases, with 14 bases between. Germline assignment: CDR1 SEHNR and CDR2 FQNEAQ (reference sequence). The CDR3 extends over 13 amino acids.

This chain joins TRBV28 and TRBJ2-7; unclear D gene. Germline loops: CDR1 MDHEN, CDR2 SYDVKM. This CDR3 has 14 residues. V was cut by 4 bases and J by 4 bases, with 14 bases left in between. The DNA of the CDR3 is TGTGCCAGCAGTTCGACCAGAAGGCTATACGAGCAGTACTTC. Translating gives CASSSTRRLYEQYF.

CDR3 nucleotide sequence: TGTGCCAGCAGCCAAGGGGGGAATAGGGCATCGAGGACCACTGAAGCTTTCTTT. Its protein is CASSQGGNRASRTTEAFF. The rearrangement uses TRBV14 and TRBJ1-1; TRBD1 might be the D (5 bases). This CDR3 has 18 residues. Germline values: CDR1 SGHDN, CDR2 FVKESK. The ends were cut back, 1 base at V and 4 bases at J, with 22 bases in the middle.

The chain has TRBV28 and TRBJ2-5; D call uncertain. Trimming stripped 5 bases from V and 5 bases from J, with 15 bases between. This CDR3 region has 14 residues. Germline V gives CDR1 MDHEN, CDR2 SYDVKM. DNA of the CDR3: TGTGCCAGCAGTCGGACGGCCGCTGAGGAGACCCAGTACTTC. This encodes CASSRTAAEETQYF.

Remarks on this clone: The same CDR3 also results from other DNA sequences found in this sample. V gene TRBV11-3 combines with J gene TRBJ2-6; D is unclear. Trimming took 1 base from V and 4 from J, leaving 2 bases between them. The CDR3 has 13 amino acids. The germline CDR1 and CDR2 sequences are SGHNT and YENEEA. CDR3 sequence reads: CASSLGGANVLTF. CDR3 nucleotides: TGTGCCAGCAGCTTAGGGGGGGCCAACGTCCTGACTTTC.

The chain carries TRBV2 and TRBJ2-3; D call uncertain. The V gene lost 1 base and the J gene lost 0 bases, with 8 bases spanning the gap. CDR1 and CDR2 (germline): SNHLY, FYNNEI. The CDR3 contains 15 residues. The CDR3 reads CASSEESTSTDTQYF. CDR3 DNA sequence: TGTGCCAGCAGTGAAGAAAGTACGAGCACAGATACGCAGTATTTT.

CDR3 nucleotide sequence: TGTGCCAGCTCTCTCGGTACAGGGATGAACACTGAAGCTTTCTTT. This codes for CASSLGTGMNTEAFF. V usage is TRBV18 and J usage is TRBJ1-1; a possible D gene is TRBD1 (6 bases). This CDR3 has 15 residues. The V and J ends lost 6 bases and 0 bases respectively, with 14 bases between them. Germline CDR1 reads KGHSH; CDR2 reads LQKENI. The whole variable domain, filled in from reference TRBV18 and TRBJ1-1, reads NAGVMQNPRHLVRRRGQEARLRCSPMKGHSHVYWYRQLPEEGLKFMVYLQKENIIDESGMPKERFSAEFPKEGPSILRIQQVVRGDSAAYFCASSLGTGMNTEAFFGQGTRLTVV.